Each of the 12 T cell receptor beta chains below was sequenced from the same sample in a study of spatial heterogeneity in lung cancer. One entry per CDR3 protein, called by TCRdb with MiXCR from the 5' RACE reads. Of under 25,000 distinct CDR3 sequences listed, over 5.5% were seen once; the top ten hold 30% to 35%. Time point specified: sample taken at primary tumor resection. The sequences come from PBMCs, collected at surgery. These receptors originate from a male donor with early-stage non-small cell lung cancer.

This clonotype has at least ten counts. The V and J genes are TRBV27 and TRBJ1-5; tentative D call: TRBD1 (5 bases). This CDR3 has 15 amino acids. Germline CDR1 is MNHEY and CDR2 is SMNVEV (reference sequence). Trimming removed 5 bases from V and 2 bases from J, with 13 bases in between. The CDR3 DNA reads TGTGCCAGCAGTACTATGGGCAGGGGCAATCAGCCCCAGCATTTT. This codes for CASSTMGRGNQPQHF.

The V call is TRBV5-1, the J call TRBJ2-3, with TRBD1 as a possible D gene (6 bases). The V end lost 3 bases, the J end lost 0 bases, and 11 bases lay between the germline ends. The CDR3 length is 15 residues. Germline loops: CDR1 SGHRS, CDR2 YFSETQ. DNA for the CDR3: TGCGCCAGCAGCTCTTTGGGACACAGCACAGATACGCAGTATTTT. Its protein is CASSSLGHSTDTQYF.

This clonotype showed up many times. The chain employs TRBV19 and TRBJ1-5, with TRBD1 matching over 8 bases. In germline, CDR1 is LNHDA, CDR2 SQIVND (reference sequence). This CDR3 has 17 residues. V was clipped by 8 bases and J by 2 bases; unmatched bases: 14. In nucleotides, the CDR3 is TGTGCCAGTGCCTTGGGCAGGGGGCATGGAGGCAATCAGCCCCAGCATTTT. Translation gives CASALGRGHGGNQPQHF.

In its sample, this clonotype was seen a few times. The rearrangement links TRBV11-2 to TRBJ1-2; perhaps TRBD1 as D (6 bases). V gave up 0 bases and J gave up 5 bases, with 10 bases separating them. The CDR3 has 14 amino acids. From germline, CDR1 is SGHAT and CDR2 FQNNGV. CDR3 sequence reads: CASSLDTQGYGYTF. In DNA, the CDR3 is TGTGCCAGCAGCTTAGACACCCAGGGGTATGGCTACACCTTC.

The CDR3 is CASSLGVAGSSSYNEQFF. In DNA form, the CDR3 reads TGTGCCAGCAGCTTAGGGGTAGCGGGTTCTTCTTCCTACAATGAGCAGTTCTTC. This chain connects TRBV7-3 to TRBJ2-1; 7 positions agree with TRBD2. Germline V gene lookup returns CDR1 SGHTA and CDR2 FQGTGA. Trimming at V came to 2 bases and at J to 1 base, leaving 11 bases not matched to a gene. CDR3 length: 18 amino acids.

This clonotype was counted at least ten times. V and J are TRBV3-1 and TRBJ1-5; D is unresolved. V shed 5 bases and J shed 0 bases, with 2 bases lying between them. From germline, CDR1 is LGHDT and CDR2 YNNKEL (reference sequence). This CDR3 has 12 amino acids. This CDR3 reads CASSTSNQPQHF. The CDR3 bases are TGTGCCAGCAGCACTAGCAATCAGCCCCAGCATTTT. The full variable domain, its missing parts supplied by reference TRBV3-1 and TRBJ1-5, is DTAVSQTPKYLVTQMGNDKSIKCEQNLGHDTMYWYKQDSKKFLKIMFSYNNKELIINETVPNRFSPKSPDKAHLNLHINSLELGDSAVYFCASSTSNQPQHFGDGTRLSIL.

The CDR3 spells CASSHSGQNTGELFF. CDR3 DNA: TGTGCCAGCAGCCACTCGGGACAGAACACCGGGGAGCTGTTTTTT. This rearrangement joins TRBV14 to TRBJ2-2, with a tentative D call TRBD1 (6 bases). The CDR3 has 15 residues. V lost 3 bases and J 1 base, leaving 9 bases between the germline ends. Per the germline V gene, CDR1 is SGHDN and CDR2 is FVKESK.

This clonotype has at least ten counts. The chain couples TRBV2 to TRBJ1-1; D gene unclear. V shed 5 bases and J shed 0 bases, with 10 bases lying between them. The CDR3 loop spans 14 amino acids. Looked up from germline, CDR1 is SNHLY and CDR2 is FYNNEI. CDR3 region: CASSYSGMNTEAFF. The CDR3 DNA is TGTGCCAGCAGTTACTCGGGGATGAACACTGAAGCTTTCTTT.

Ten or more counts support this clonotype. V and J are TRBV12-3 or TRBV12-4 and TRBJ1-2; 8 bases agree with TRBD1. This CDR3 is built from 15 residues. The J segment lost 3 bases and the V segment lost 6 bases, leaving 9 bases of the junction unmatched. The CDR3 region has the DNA TGTGCCAGCAGCCGCCAGGGACAGGCAGACTATGGCTACACCTTC. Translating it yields CASSRQGQADYGYTF.

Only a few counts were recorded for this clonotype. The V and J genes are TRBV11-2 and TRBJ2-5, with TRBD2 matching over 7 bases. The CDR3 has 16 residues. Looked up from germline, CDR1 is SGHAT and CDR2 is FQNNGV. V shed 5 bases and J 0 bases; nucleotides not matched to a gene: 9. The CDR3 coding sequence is TGTGCCAGCAGCCCATGGAGCGGGGTGTACCAAGAGACCCAGTACTTC. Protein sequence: CASSPWSGVYQETQYF.

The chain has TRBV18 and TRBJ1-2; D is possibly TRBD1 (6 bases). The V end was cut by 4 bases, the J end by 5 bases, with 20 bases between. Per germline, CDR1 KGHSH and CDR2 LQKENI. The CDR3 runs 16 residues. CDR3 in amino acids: CASSRREQGSNYGYTF. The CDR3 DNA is TGTGCCAGCTCACGACGGGAACAGGGAAGCAATTATGGCTACACCTTC.

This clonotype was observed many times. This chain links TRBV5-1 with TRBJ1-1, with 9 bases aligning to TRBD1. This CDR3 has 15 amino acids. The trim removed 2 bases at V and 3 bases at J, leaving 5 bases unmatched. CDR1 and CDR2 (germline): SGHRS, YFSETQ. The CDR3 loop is CASSFERDRDTEAFF. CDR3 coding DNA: TGCGCCAGCAGCTTTGAACGGGACAGGGACACTGAAGCTTTCTTT.